These T cell receptor beta chains were read from a single sample in a study of breast tumors, draining lymph nodes, adjacent tissues. TCRdb reprocessed the multiplex PCR reads with MiXCR, giving one entry per CDR3 protein. Here the sample spans about 15,000 distinct CDR3 sequences, around 50% being singletons. The sample was tumor-adjacent breast tissue. Receptor source: a female donor with breast cancer. Some clones in this sample may be carry-over from other donors' samples. Each CDR3 is given with its conserved first and last residue. A D gene is named only where the DNA matches it firmly. Rows give clone size only sometimes, using once, few, many, or a class for an expanded clone.

size	J	D	length	V	DNA	CDR3
medium-sized	TRBJ2-7	NA	15	TRBV20-1	TGCAGTGCTAGCCAGGGGGCGGGAGCCGGCTACGAGCAGTACTTC	CSASQGAGAGYEQYF
medium-sized	TRBJ1-5	NA	16	TRBV6-2/TRBV6-3	TGTGCCAGCTCCGAGCAGGGGTTTGAGAGCAATCAGCCCCAGCATTTT	CASSEQGFESNQPQHF
many	TRBJ2-2	TRBD1	17	TRBV6-5	TGTGCCAGCAGTCACCAATTGACAGGGCAGGGTCTCGGGGAGCTGTTTTTT	CASSHQLTGQGLGELFF
medium-sized	TRBJ2-7	NA	12	TRBV6-5	TGTGCCAGCAGACAGGGTCTCCGCGAGCAGTACTTC	CASRQGLREQYF
medium-sized	TRBJ2-7	NA	15	TRBV4-3	TGCGCCAGCAGCGTAGACCCAAGTAGGGTCTACGAGCAGTACTTC	CASSVDPSRVYEQYF
NA	TRBJ1-5	NA	16	TRBV7-3	TGTGCCAGCAGCCCCCCCCGGCCGGGATCCAATCAGCCCCAGCATTTT	CASSPPRPGSNQPQHF
NA	TRBJ1-2	NA	13	TRBV2	TGTGCCAGCAGTGAAGGGGGTAACTATGGCTACACCTTC	CASSEGGNYGYTF
NA	TRBJ1-2	NA	13	TRBV20-1	TGCAGTGTAGGTGGGGGGGCCGCTGGTGGCTACACCTTC	CSVGGGAAGGYTF
few	TRBJ2-5	NA	14	TRBV28	TGTGCCAGCAGCCGGGACGGTCAGATGGCGACCCAGTACTTC	CASSRDGQMATQYF
NA	TRBJ2-1	TRBD2	13	TRBV29-1	TGCAGCACAAGGACTAGCTCCTACAATGAGCAGTTCTTC	CSTRTSSYNEQFF
NA	TRBJ2-1	NA	18	TRBV7-3	NA	CARQLFTSVPPVYNEQFF